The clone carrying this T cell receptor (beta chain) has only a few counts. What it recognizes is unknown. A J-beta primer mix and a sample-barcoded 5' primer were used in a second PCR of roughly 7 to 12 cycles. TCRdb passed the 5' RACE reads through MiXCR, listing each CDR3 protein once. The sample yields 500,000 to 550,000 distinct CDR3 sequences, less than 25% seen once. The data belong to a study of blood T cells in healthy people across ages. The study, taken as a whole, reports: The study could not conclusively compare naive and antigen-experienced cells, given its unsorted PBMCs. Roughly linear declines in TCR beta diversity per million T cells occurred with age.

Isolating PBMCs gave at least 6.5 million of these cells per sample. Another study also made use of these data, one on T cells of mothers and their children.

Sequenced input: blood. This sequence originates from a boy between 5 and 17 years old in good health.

In nucleotides, the CDR3 is TGTGCCATCAGTGAGTCGTGGGGCACGACCCTCTATGGCTACACCTTC. Protein: CAISESWGTTLYGYTF. This chain joins TRBV10-3 and TRBJ1-2, with TRBD1 as a possible D gene (5 bases). The V gene's germline CDR1 is ENHRY and CDR2 SYGVKD. V was pared by 0 bases and J by 4 bases, with 15 bases between. The CDR3 runs 16 residues.